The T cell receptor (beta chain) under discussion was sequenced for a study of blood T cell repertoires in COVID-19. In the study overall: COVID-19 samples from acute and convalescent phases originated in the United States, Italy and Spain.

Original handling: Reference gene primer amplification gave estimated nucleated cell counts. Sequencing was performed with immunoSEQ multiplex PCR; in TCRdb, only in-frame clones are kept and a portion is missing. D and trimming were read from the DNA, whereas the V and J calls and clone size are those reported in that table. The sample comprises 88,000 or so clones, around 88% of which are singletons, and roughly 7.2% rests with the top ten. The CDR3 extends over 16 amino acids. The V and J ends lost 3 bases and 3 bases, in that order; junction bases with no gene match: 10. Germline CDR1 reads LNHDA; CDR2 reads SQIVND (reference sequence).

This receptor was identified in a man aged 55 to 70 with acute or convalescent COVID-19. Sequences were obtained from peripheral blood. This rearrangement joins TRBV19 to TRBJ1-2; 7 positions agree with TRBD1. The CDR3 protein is CASSILPTGSYYGYTF. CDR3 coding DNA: TGTGCCAGTAGTATTCTCCCGACAGGGTCCTACTATGGCTACACCTTC.